This entry lists 10 T cell receptor beta chains sequenced from one sample in a study of cytomegalovirus exposure and HLA in healthy donors. Vbeta (60) and Jbeta (13) primers were used in the PCR. TCRdb's table, derived via immunoSEQ multiplex PCR, lists solely in-frame clones and lacks some. The profile covers about 86,000 clones, with around three quarters appearing a single time and approximately 9% taken by the ten largest. Sequencing was performed on PBMCs. The receptors come from a man aged 55 to 70 in good health and CMV-seronegative.

The chain combines TRBV5-1 with TRBJ1-4, with a tentative D call TRBD1 (5 bases). CDR1 and CDR2 from the germline V gene are SGHRS and YFSETQ. With 4 bases removed from V and 0 bases from J, the gap between germline ends came to 10 bases. This CDR3 has 15 residues. CDR3 coding DNA: TGCGCCAGCAGCAGGGACTATGCAACTAATGAAAAACTGTTTTTT. Encoded protein: CASSRDYATNEKLFF.

This clone was recorded once. V usage is TRBV7-2 and J usage is TRBJ2-3; no clear D. CDR1 SGHTA and CDR2 FQGNSA come from the germline V gene. The CDR3 is 15 amino acids. The germline V and J ends were trimmed by 0 bases and 1 base, with 8 bases remaining between them. The CDR3 sequence: CASSLAPGGTDTQYF. CDR3 DNA sequence: TGTGCCAGCAGCTTAGCGCCCGGAGGCACAGATACGCAGTATTTT.

The chain carries TRBV19 and TRBJ1-5; D might be TRBD1 (6 bases). The CDR3 runs to 16 residues. V was cut by 4 bases and J by 1 base, with 14 bases left in between. Germline V gene lookup returns CDR1 LNHDA and CDR2 SQIVND (reference sequence). This chain's CDR3 is CASSNRGGASNQPQHF. The DNA of the CDR3 is TGTGCCAGTAGTAATCGTGGGGGCGCGAGCAATCAGCCCCAGCATTTT. Full variable domain (remainder filled in from reference TRBV19 and TRBJ1-5): DGGITQSPKYLFRKEGQNVTLSCEQNLNHDAMYWYRQDPGQGLRLIYYSQIVNDFQKGDIAEGYSVSREKKESFPLTVTSAQKNPTAFYLCASSNRGGASNQPQHFGDGTRLSIL.

The rearrangement uses TRBV9 and TRBJ1-1; D is unclear. Germline CDR1 is SGDLS and CDR2 is YYNGEE. Trimming stripped 4 bases from V and 6 bases from J, with 19 bases between. The CDR3 has 15 amino acids. In DNA form, the CDR3 reads TGTGCCAGCAGCCCCGCGGGAGGCTCCGGCGCTGAAGCTTTCTTT. Protein product: CASSPAGGSGAEAFF.

This clone was detected only once. The V gene is TRBV7-2, the J gene TRBJ1-2; D unclear. CDR1 and CDR2 (germline): SGHTA, FQGNSA. With 0 bases removed from V and 2 bases from J, the gap between germline ends came to 7 bases. The CDR3 totals 14 residues. The CDR3 coding sequence is TGTGCCAGCAGCTTAGCGCGAAACAACTATGGCTACACCTTC. This encodes CASSLARNNYGYTF.

V usage is TRBV13 and J usage is TRBJ2-2, with 9 positions matching TRBD2. This CDR3 has 16 amino acids. The junction had 8 bases not matched to a gene; V was cut back by 5 bases and J by 4 bases. Per germline, CDR1 PRHDT and CDR2 FYEKMQ (reference sequence). The CDR3 sequence is CASSRGLAPTTGELFF. CDR3 DNA: TGTGCCAGCAGCCGTGGACTAGCGCCGACCACCGGGGAGCTGTTTTTT.

The chain is built from TRBV6-4 and TRBJ2-3; D perhaps matches TRBD1 (6 bases). The CDR3 spans 16 residues. Germline CDR1 is MRHNA and CDR2 is SNTAGT. V gave up 6 bases and J gave up 0 bases, with 16 bases separating them. CDR3 protein: CASSQQGPPSTDTQYF. The CDR3, as DNA: TGTGCCAGCAGCCAACAGGGTCCTCCAAGCACAGATACGCAGTATTTT.

The rearrangement uses TRBV7-8 and TRBJ2-7; a possible D gene is TRBD1 (6 bases). The germline V gene has CDR1 SGHVS and CDR2 FQNEAQ. The length of the CDR3 is 16 residues. Trimming left V 7 bases short and J 7 bases short, with 26 bases between. The CDR3 is CASNRIVRPGESEQYF. In DNA, the CDR3 is TGTGCCAGCAACCGAATTGTGAGGCCAGGGGAGAGTGAGCAGTACTTC.

The genes are TRBV5-4 and TRBJ1-1, with 10 bases that match TRBD1. CDR1 and CDR2 from the germline V gene are SGHNT and YYREEE (reference sequence). The CDR3 totals 17 residues. V gave up 4 bases and J gave up 1 base; unmatched junction bases: 10. The CDR3 sequence: CASSRPGTGAGNTEAFF. The CDR3 coding sequence is TGTGCCAGCAGCCGACCCGGGACAGGGGCCGGGAACACTGAAGCTTTCTTT.

This clone has just a few counts. The chain recombines TRBV10-3 with TRBJ2-5, with a tentative D call TRBD2 (6 bases). This CDR3 spans 14 amino acids. V lost 2 bases and J 4 bases, leaving 11 bases between the germline ends. Germline V CDR1 and CDR2: ENHRY, SYGVKD. CDR3 sequence reads: CAISEGRDLETQYF. The DNA for the CDR3 is TGTGCCATCAGTGAGGGACGGGACTTAGAGACCCAGTACTTC.